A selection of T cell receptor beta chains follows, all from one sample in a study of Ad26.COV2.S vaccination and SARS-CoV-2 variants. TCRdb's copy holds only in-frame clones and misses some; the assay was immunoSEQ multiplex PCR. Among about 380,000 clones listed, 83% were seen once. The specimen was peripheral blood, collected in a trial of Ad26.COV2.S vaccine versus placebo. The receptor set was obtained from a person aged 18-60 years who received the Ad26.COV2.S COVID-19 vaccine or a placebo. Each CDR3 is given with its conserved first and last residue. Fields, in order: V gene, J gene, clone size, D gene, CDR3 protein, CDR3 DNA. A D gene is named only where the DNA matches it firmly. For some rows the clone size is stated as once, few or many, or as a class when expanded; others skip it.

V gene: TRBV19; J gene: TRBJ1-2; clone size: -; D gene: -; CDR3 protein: CASSIGTLSYGYTF; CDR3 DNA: TGTGCCAGTAGTATAGGGACGCTTTCATATGGCTACACCTTC
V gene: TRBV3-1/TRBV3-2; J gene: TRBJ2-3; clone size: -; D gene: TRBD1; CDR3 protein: CASSRTGADTQYF; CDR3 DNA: TGTGCCAGCAGCCGGACAGGGGCAGATACGCAGTATTTT
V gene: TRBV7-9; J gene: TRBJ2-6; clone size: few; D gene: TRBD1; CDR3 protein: CASSTKSGTAYYSGANVLTF; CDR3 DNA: TGTGCCAGCAGCACTAAATCGGGGACAGCCTACTACTCTGGGGCCAACGTCCTGACTTTC
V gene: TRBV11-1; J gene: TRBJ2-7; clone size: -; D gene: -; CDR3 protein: CASSERGFGGYEQYF; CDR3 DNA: TGTGCCAGCAGCGAGAGGGGTTTTGGGGGTTACGAGCAGTACTTC
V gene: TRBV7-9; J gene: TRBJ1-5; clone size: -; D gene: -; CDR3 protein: CATLKLWGFSNQPQHF; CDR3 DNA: TGTGCCACCTTGAAATTATGGGGTTTCAGCAATCAGCCCCAGCATTTT
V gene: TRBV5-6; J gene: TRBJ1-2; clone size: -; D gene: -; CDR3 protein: CASSRGRIYGYTF; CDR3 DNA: TGTGCCAGCAGTCGGGGACGGATCTATGGCTACACCTTC
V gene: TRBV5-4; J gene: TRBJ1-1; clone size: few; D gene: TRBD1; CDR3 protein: CASSPWTGVDTEAFF; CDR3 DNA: TGTGCCAGCAGCCCCTGGACAGGGGTAGATACTGAAGCTTTCTTT
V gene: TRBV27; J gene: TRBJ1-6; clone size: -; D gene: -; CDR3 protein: CASSLNPRGSPLHF; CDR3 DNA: TGTGCCAGCAGTTTAAACCCTCGGGGTTCACCCCTCCACTTT
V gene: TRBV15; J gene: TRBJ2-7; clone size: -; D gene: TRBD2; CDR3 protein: CATSRDPLGGIEQYF; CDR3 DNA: TGTGCCACCAGCAGAGATCCACTGGGAGGGATCGAGCAGTACTTC
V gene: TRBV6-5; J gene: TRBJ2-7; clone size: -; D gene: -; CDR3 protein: CASSHSERYEQYF; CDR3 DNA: TGTGCCAGCAGCCACTCCGAGAGATACGAGCAGTACTTC
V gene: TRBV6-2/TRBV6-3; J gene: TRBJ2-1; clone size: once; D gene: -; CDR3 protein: CASSQWTVISSYNEQFF; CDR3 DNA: TGTGCCAGCAGTCAGTGGACTGTAATTAGCTCCTACAATGAGCAGTTCTTC
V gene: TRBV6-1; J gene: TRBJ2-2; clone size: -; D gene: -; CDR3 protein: CASSEYGGTGELFF; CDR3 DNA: TGTGCCAGCAGTGAATATGGGGGTACCGGGGAGCTGTTTTTT
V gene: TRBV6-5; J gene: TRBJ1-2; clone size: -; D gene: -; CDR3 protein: CASSSHTDYGYTF; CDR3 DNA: TGTGCCAGCAGTTCGCACACCGACTATGGCTACACCTTC
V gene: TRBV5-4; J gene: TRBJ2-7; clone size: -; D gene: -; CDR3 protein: CASSLEVGHYEQYF; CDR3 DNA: TGTGCCAGCAGCTTGGAGGTGGGGCACTACGAGCAGTACTTC
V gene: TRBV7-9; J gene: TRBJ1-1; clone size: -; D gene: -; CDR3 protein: CASSLGNSGGGDTEAFF; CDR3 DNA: TGTGCCAGCAGCTTAGGGAACTCAGGTGGGGGGGACACTGAAGCTTTCTTT
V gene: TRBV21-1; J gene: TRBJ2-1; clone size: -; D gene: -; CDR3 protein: CASSKDDVAFAGGPGANEQFF; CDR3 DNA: TGTGCCAGCAGCAAAGATGATGTCGCTTTTGCGGGAGGGCCTGGCGCGAATGAGCAGTTCTTC
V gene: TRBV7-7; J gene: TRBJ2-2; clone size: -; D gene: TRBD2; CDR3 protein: CASSPPGGAGGELFF; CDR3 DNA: TGTGCCAGCAGCCCCCCGGGGGGGGCGGGCGGGGAGCTGTTTTTT
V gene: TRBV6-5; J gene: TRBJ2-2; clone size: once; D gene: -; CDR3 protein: CASNRGTGELFF; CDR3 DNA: TGTGCCAGCAATCGGGGCACCGGGGAGCTGTTTTTT
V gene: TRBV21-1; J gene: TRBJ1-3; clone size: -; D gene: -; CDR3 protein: CASSKIAGVSGNTIYF; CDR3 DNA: TGTGCCAGCAGCAAAATTGCCGGTGTCTCTGGAAACACCATATATTTT
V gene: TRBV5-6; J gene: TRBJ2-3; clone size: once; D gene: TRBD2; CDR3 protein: CASSWRLAGGPDTQYF; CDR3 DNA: TGTGCCAGCAGCTGGCGACTAGCGGGGGGGCCAGATACGCAGTATTTT